Each of the 5 T cell receptor beta chains below was sequenced from the same sample in a study of cytomegalovirus exposure and HLA in healthy donors (dated by TCRdb to about 2017). Receptor libraries were prepared by the immunoSEQ multiplex PCR assay. For the multiplex PCR, a mixture combining 60 forward primers for TCR Vbeta segments and 13 reverse primers for TCR Jbeta segments was used. TCRdb took over this immuneACCESS table, retaining in-frame rearrangements with V and J assigned. Such tables are incomplete; in checked studies, under half of the missing clones stem from an unresolved V gene, and the remainder is unexplained. In all, the sample holds about 160,000 clones, and around four fifths of those were seen once. Around 1.3% of the sample rests with the top ten. Sequenced input: PBMCs. The receptor source for this set is a woman in her twenties or thirties in good health and CMV-seronegative.

V gene TRBV11-2 combines with J gene TRBJ1-1; maybe TRBD1 (6 bases). The CDR3 is made up of 12 amino acids. Looked up from germline, CDR1 is SGHAT and CDR2 is FQNNGV. V dropped 5 bases and J dropped 5 bases, with 9 bases sitting between them. The CDR3 loop is CASSTQGTEAFF. The CDR3 DNA is TGTGCCAGCAGCACCCAGGGGACTGAAGCTTTCTTT. Drawing the rest from reference TRBV11-2 and TRBJ1-1, the complete variable domain is EAGVAQSPRYKIIEKRQSVAFWCNPISGHATLYWYQQILGQGPKLLIQFQNNGVVDDSQLPKDRFSAERLKGVDSTLKIQPAKLEDSAVYLCASSTQGTEAFFGQGTRLTVV.

In DNA, the CDR3 is TGTGCCAGCAGCCAAAGATACGACAGTCAAGGTTCGTATGGCTACACCTTC. Residues: CASSQRYDSQGSYGYTF. This rearrangement joins TRBV5-6 to TRBJ1-2; possibly TRBD1 for D (5 bases). Deletions cut 4 bases from V and 5 bases from J, with 24 bases between. The CDR3 is 17 amino acids. CDR1 is SGHDT and CDR2 is YYEEEE in the germline V gene.

In its sample, this clone was seen once. The rearrangement uses TRBV2 and TRBJ1-2; a possible D gene is TRBD1 (6 bases). The length of the CDR3 is 14 residues. CDR1 and CDR2 (germline): SNHLY, FYNNEI. V dropped 6 bases and J dropped 4 bases, with 15 bases sitting between them. The CDR3 reads CASRSQGEGYGYTF. In nucleotides, the CDR3 is TGTGCCAGCAGATCACAGGGAGAAGGCTATGGCTACACCTTC.

This CDR3 is CASSPRVDTQYF. CDR3 nucleotides: TGTGCCAGCAGCCCCAGGGTAGATACGCAGTATTTT. The rearrangement uses TRBV6-5 and TRBJ2-3, with a weak D call TRBD1 (5 bases). Germline CDR1 MNHEY, CDR2 SVGAGI. CDR3 length equals 12 residues. V was pared by 6 bases and J by 5 bases, with 9 bases between.

V and J are TRBV6-1 and TRBJ1-3; 9 bases are a match to TRBD1. The germline V gene has CDR1 MNHNS and CDR2 SASEGT. V lost 6 bases to trimming and J lost 4 bases; unmatched junction nucleotides: 4. This CDR3 comprises 14 residues. CDR3 nucleotides: TGTGCCAGCAGCCACAGGGGGCAGGGAAACACCATATATTTT. It yields the protein CASSHRGQGNTIYF.